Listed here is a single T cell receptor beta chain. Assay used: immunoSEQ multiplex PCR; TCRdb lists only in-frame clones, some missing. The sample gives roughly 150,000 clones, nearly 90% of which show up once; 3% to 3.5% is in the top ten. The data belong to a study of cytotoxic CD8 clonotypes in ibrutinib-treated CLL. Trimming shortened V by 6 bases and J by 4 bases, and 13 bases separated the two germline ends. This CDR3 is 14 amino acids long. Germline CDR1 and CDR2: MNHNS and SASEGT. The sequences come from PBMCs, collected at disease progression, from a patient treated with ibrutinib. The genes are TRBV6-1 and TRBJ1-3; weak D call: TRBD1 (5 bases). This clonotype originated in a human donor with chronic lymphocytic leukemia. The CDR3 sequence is CASRENGAGNTIYF. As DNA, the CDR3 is TGTGCCAGCAGGGAGAATGGGGCCGGAAACACCATATATTTT.